This is a list of T cell receptor beta chains from one sample in a study of blood T cell repertoires in COVID-19. The repertoire was sequenced with immunoSEQ multiplex PCR; TCRdb's copy has only in-frame clones and lacks some. The sample has more than 100,000 clones; 84% are singletons. The material sequenced was peripheral blood. The receptors here all came from a human donor in a cohort sampled during active or convalescent COVID-19. Both conserved end residues are part of each CDR3. A D gene is named only where the DNA matches it firmly. The listing skips clone size in some rows; elsewhere it reads once, few, many or a size class.

11	NA	TRBV24-1	once	TRBJ2-1	TGTGCCACCAATAACGGGGATGAGCAGTTCTTC	CATNNGDEQFF
13	NA	TRBV6-6	NA	TRBJ2-5	TGTGCCAGCGGACGGGGGGCCGGGGAGACCCAGTACTTC	CASGRGAGETQYF
14	NA	TRBV7-3	few	TRBJ1-3	TGTGCCAGCAGCCCCGGGGGGACTGGAAACACCATATATTTT	CASSPGGTGNTIYF
16	NA	TRBV21-1	NA	TRBJ1-2	TGTGCCAGCAGCACGGAAGGCTGGGACAGGATGGATGGCTACACCTTC	CASSTEGWDRMDGYTF
17	TRBD2	TRBV6-4	NA	TRBJ2-3	TGTGCCAGCAGCGCTAGCGGGGGGGCCGGCGGTCCAGATACGCAGTATTTT	CASSASGGAGGPDTQYF
14	TRBD1	TRBV19	NA	TRBJ2-5	TGTGCCACCTCAACAGGGGGCGAAAGGGAGACCCAGTACTTC	CATSTGGERETQYF
19	NA	TRBV28	NA	TRBJ1-4	TGTGCCAGCAGTTTAGATCTAACGGGGGGCTTTGCAACTAATGAAAAACTGTTTTTT	CASSLDLTGGFATNEKLFF
15	NA	TRBV7-9	NA	TRBJ2-1	TGTGCCAGCAGCTTAGTAGAGACTTATTACAATGAGCAGTTCTTC	CASSLVETYYNEQFF
15	NA	TRBV4-2	NA	TRBJ2-5	TGTGCCAGCAGCCCTCCGGGACTCCTGCAAGAGACCCAGTACTTC	CASSPPGLLQETQYF
14	TRBD1	TRBV6-5	NA	TRBJ1-2	TGTGCCAGCAGCCAGACAGGGGTTCGCTATGGCTACACCTTC	CASSQTGVRYGYTF
15	TRBD1	TRBV5-1	NA	TRBJ2-7	TGCGCCAGCAGCTTGGTCGGGACAGATTCTCTCTTTGCGGACTTC	CASSLVGTDSLFADF
15	TRBD2	TRBV7-2	few	TRBJ2-7	TGTGCCAGCAGCCCGCCTAGCGGGGGGGCGTCCGAGCAGTACTTC	CASSPPSGGASEQYF
16	NA	TRBV2	NA	TRBJ1-1	TGTGCCAGCAGTGATGGGGCAGGGAGGGTTATCCCTGAAGCTTTCTTT	CASSDGAGRVIPEAFF
14	NA	TRBV5-1	few	TRBJ1-1	TGCGCCAGCAGCTCTACTGCCTGGAACACTGAAGCTTTCTTT	CASSSTAWNTEAFF
16	NA	TRBV27	NA	TRBJ1-6	TGTGCCAGCAGCACCCCGGGGGGGGACATTAATTCACCCCTCCACTTT	CASSTPGGDINSPLHF
16	NA	TRBV19	NA	TRBJ1-1	TGTGCCAGTAGTCCTAGCGCGGGGTACATGAACACTGAAGCTTTCTTT	CASSPSAGYMNTEAFF
17	TRBD1	TRBV5-6	NA	TRBJ1-1	TGTGCCAGCAGCTTGGGCGACAGGGTGCGAATGAACACTGAAGCTTTCTTT	CASSLGDRVRMNTEAFF
17	TRBD2	TRBV7-6	NA	TRBJ2-5	TGTGCCAGCAGCCAATCTCCCATGGCGGGAGGGCTTGGGACCCAGTACTTC	CASSQSPMAGGLGTQYF
15	NA	TRBV18	NA	TRBJ1-1	TGTGCCAGCTCACCTCTAATAAATACGAACACTGAAGCTTTCTTT	CASSPLINTNTEAFF
15	NA	TRBV29-1	NA	TRBJ2-1	TGCAGCGTTGAAGTCCGGGGGTGGAGGAAGGATGAGCAGTTCTTC	CSVEVRGWRKDEQFF
15	NA	TRBV18	NA	TRBJ2-3	TGTGCCAGCTCCAGAGCTGGGGGGTCCACAGATACGCAGTATTTT	CASSRAGGSTDTQYF
15	TRBD1	TRBV10-3	NA	TRBJ2-1	TGTGCCATCAGTGAGCCGGGACAGGTGGCTAATGAGCAGTTCTTC	CAISEPGQVANEQFF
18	TRBD2	TRBV29-1	NA	TRBJ2-1	TGCAGCGCCCGGCGGGGGGCCTCTGGTCGGTCGGGATACAATGAGCAGTTCTTC	CSARRGASGRSGYNEQFF
15	TRBD2	TRBV18	once	TRBJ2-5	TGTGCCAGCTCACCCTCGACTAGCGGGGTTGAGACCCAGTACTTC	CASSPSTSGVETQYF
12	NA	TRBV18	NA	TRBJ1-6	TGTGCCAGCTCACCAGGGGCTTCACCCCTCCACTTT	CASSPGASPLHF
17	NA	TRBV19	NA	TRBJ1-2	TGTGCCAGTAGTATCGTCGCGCGGGGGAATCCGGCGGGTGGCTACACCTTC	CASSIVARGNPAGGYTF
14	TRBD1	TRBV6-5	NA	TRBJ1-2	TGTGCCAGCAGACCAGGGACAGCCCGCAGTGGCTACACCTTC	CASRPGTARSGYTF
13	NA	TRBV28	NA	TRBJ1-2	TGTGCCAGCAGAGGGGCTGGGGACTATGGCTACACCTTC	CASRGAGDYGYTF
13	TRBD1	TRBV19	NA	TRBJ1-4	TGTGCCAGCCGGGACAGCCTTAATGAAAAACTGTTTTTT	CASRDSLNEKLFF
13	NA	TRBV11-2	NA	TRBJ2-2	TGTGCCAGCAGCGCTACAAGCGCCGGGGAGCTGTTTTTT	CASSATSAGELFF
13	NA	TRBV11-3	NA	TRBJ2-7	TGTGCCAGCAGCTGGCGGAGGGCCTACGAGCAGTACTTC	CASSWRRAYEQYF
15	NA	TRBV5-1	NA	TRBJ1-4	TGCGCCAGCAGCTTGGAGGGCAGGGCCTATGAAAAACTGTTTTTT	CASSLEGRAYEKLFF
14	NA	TRBV18	NA	TRBJ2-7	TGTGCCAGCTCGGAAGGCGGGGGCACCTACGAGCAGTACTTC	CASSEGGGTYEQYF
14	TRBD1	TRBV19	NA	TRBJ1-4	TGTGCCAGTAGCCCTACAGGGGGTTTTGAAAAACTGTTTTTT	CASSPTGGFEKLFF
15	TRBD1	TRBV7-9	few	TRBJ2-7	TGTGCCAGCACTTCTTTCCGGACAGGAGTTAACGAGCAGTACTTC	CASTSFRTGVNEQYF
13	NA	TRBV18	NA	TRBJ2-2	TGTGCCAGCTCACCGCAGGAGGTCGGGGAGCTGTTTTTT	CASSPQEVGELFF
11	NA	TRBV29-1	NA	TRBJ1-1	TGCAGCGCTCAGACAGGCACTGAAGCTTTCTTT	CSAQTGTEAFF
16	TRBD2	TRBV18	NA	TRBJ2-3	TGTGCCAGCTCACCAAGGGGGACTAGCGAGGTGGATACGCAGTATTTT	CASSPRGTSEVDTQYF
16	TRBD1	TRBV3-1/TRBV3-2	NA	TRBJ2-5	TGTGCCAGCAGCCACTACCGGGACAGGGGGCAAGAGACCCAGTACTTC	CASSHYRDRGQETQYF
15	NA	TRBV4-1	few	TRBJ1-3	TGCGCCAGCAGCCAAGCGGAGGGTAAAACGGACACCATATATTTT	CASSQAEGKTDTIYF
15	TRBD2	TRBV6-5	NA	TRBJ2-1	TGTGCCAGCAGATGGGCGGGGGGCATTACGAATGAGCAGTTCTTC	CASRWAGGITNEQFF
14	NA	TRBV6-6	NA	TRBJ1-1	TGTGCCGTTGAGGAGGTGGGGTTGAACACTGAAGCTTTCTTT	CAVEEVGLNTEAFF
13	TRBD1	TRBV3-1/TRBV3-2	NA	TRBJ1-1	TGTGCCAGCCAGGGGGTCGGGGGAACTGAAGCTTTCTTT	CASQGVGGTEAFF
15	TRBD1	TRBV27	NA	TRBJ1-6	TGTGCCAGCAGCCAACAGGGGCTGGAAAATTCACCCCTCCACTTT	CASSQQGLENSPLHF
15	NA	TRBV7-9	NA	TRBJ2-2	TGTGCCAGCAGCTTCACGGGAGTGCACACCGGGGAGCTGTTTTTT	CASSFTGVHTGELFF
14	NA	TRBV18	NA	TRBJ1-3	TGTGCCAGCTCGCGGGCCCTATCTGGAAACACCATATATTTT	CASSRALSGNTIYF
15	TRBD1	TRBV2	NA	TRBJ2-2	TGTGCCAGCAGAGGACAGGTTGCGAGGACCGGGGAGCTGTTTTTT	CASRGQVARTGELFF
15	NA	TRBV7-7	NA	TRBJ2-2	TGTGCCAGCAGCTTAGGGACAACGAACACCGGGGAGCTGTTTTTT	CASSLGTTNTGELFF